Presented here are 14 T cell receptor beta chains from one specimen sequenced in a study of blood T cell repertoires in COVID-19. Produced via immunoSEQ multiplex PCR; TCRdb's table is partial and in-frame only. The sample lists over 200,000 clones, 70% to 80% seen once, with 3.3% in the top ten. Material for sequencing was peripheral blood. Receptor source: a woman of 80 years or more with acute or convalescent COVID-19.

J is TRBJ1-6 and V is TRBV12-3 or TRBV12-4; D might be TRBD1 (5 bases). Trimming took 7 bases from V and 9 from J, leaving 13 bases between them. This CDR3 is built from 13 residues. The CDR3 DNA is TGTGCCAGCACCCAAAGGGGTGTTTCACCCCTCCACTTT. This codes for CASTQRGVSPLHF.

The V gene is TRBV6-2 or TRBV6-3, the J gene TRBJ1-5, with D unclear. Germline-derived CDR1 and CDR2 are MNHEY and SVGEGT. Trimming removed 2 bases at V and 3 bases at J, with 11 bases between. There are 15 residues in the CDR3. CDR3 bases: TGTGCCAGCAGTTACGGTGGAGCGTCCAATCAGCCCCAGCATTTT. Amino acid sequence: CASSYGGASNQPQHF.

The chain carries TRBV7-2 and TRBJ2-1; 9 nucleotides align to TRBD1. After removal of 5 bases from V and 15 bases from J, the junction contained 8 bases not matched to a gene. Germline values: CDR1 SGHTA, CDR2 FQGNSA. There are 12 residues in the CDR3. The CDR3 coding sequence is TGTGCCAGCAGCCCTCGGACAGGGGCGAGGTTCTTC. Protein: CASSPRTGARFF.

The chain joins TRBV9 to TRBJ2-2, with D maybe TRBD2 (7 bases). CDR3 length equals 16 residues. Germline loops: CDR1 SGDLS, CDR2 YYNGEE. V shed 4 bases and J shed 2 bases, with 15 bases lying between them. DNA for the CDR3: TGTGCCAGCAGCACCCGGAGGGGGGGAAACACCGGGGAGCTGTTTTTT. This sequence encodes CASSTRRGGNTGELFF.

The chain recombines TRBV9 with TRBJ2-7; TRBD1 might be the D (6 bases). Trimming shortened V by 3 bases and J by 11 bases, and 21 bases separated the two germline ends. Germline CDR1 SGDLS, CDR2 YYNGEE. The CDR3 sequence is 14 residues long. The CDR3 loop is CASSAHSGQPQKYF. Here the CDR3 DNA reads TGTGCCAGCAGCGCCCACTCAGGACAGCCTCAGAAGTACTTC. Variable domain in full (rest from reference TRBV9 and TRBJ2-7): DSGVTQTPKHLITATGQRVTLRCSPRSGDLSVYWYQQSLDQGLQFLIQYYNGEERAKGNILERFSAQQFPDLHSELNLSSLELGDSALYFCASSAHSGQPQKYFGPGTRLTVT.

The chain carries TRBV4-3 and TRBJ2-7, with 9 bases matching TRBD1. After removal of 2 bases from V and 2 bases from J, the junction contained 1 base not matched to a gene. Per the germline V gene, CDR1 is LGHNA and CDR2 is YSLEER. The CDR3 runs 14 residues. The DNA for the CDR3 is TGCGCCAGCAGCCAATGGACAGGGGCCTACGAGCAGTACTTC. The encoded protein is CASSQWTGAYEQYF.

This chain connects TRBV10-1 to TRBJ1-1; 10 bases fit TRBD1. Germline V gene lookup returns CDR1 WNHNN and CDR2 SYGVQD (reference sequence). V was pared by 6 bases and J by 0 bases, with 10 bases of the junction left unmatched. CDR3 size: 17 residues. The CDR3 nucleotides read TGCGCCAGCAGCCCCGGACAGGGGGGTTTGATGAACACTGAAGCTTTCTTT. This codes for CASSPGQGGLMNTEAFF.

The chain links TRBV11-2 to TRBJ1-1, with a weak D call TRBD1 (5 bases). Germline-derived CDR1 and CDR2 are SGHAT and FQNNGV. Trimming took off 2 bases at V and 10 bases at J, with 8 bases between the two ends. The CDR3 length is 11 residues. In nucleotides, the CDR3 is TGTGCCAGCAGCTTACAGGGCAGAGCTTTCTTT. Translated: CASSLQGRAFF.

In DNA form, the CDR3 reads TGTGCCAGCAGCGCACAAGCCAGGGTAGGCGGCGGAATAGGCTACACCTTC. This gives the protein CASSAQARVGGGIGYTF. V and J are TRBV5-4 and TRBJ1-2; D is possibly TRBD1 (5 bases). CDR1 is SGHNT, CDR2 YYREEE, per germline (reference sequence). The CDR3 runs to 17 residues. Trimming pared 4 bases from V and 8 bases from J, leaving 27 bases between.

The chain carries TRBV5-5 and TRBJ1-5, with D perhaps matching TRBD1 (5 bases). This CDR3 is built from 15 residues. Per germline, CDR1 SGHKS and CDR2 YYEKEE (reference sequence). Between the trimmed V and J ends, which lost 0 bases and 6 bases, there was a span of 13 bases. CDR3 coding DNA: TGTGCCAGCAGCTTGGAGGGGTCAGTACTTCAGCCCCAGCATTTT. This codes for CASSLEGSVLQPQHF.

This clone appeared a single time. This chain uses TRBV19 with TRBJ1-2; TRBD1 agrees at 8 bases. Germline CDR1 and CDR2: LNHDA and SQIVND (reference sequence). The V and J ends lost 5 bases and 4 bases, in that order; junction bases with no gene match: 12. The CDR3 is made up of 16 amino acids. CDR3: CASSSTGRDRLYGYTF. CDR3 DNA: TGTGCCAGTAGTTCCACTGGCCGGGACAGGCTCTATGGCTACACCTTC.

This clone has more than one count but fewer than ten. The CDR3 DNA reads TGTGCCAGCAGCTCAGGCCCAAAAGATACGCAGTATTTT. This encodes CASSSGPKDTQYF. The chain uses TRBV11-2 and TRBJ2-3; unclear D gene. Between the trimmed V and J ends, which lost 4 bases and 5 bases, there was a span of 10 bases. The CDR3 extends over 13 amino acids. Germline-derived CDR1 and CDR2 are SGHAT and FQNNGV.

J is TRBJ2-2 and V is TRBV4-3; 7 bases agree with TRBD2. This CDR3 comprises 18 residues. Unmatched junction bases numbered 11, after V lost 0 bases and J lost 4 bases. The germline V gene has CDR1 LGHNA and CDR2 YSLEER. CDR3 sequence reads: CASSQDPNPGLSTGELFF. CDR3 nucleotides: TGCGCCAGCAGCCAAGACCCCAATCCGGGACTATCCACCGGGGAGCTGTTTTTT.

The chain has TRBV5-1 and TRBJ2-2, with a tentative D call TRBD2 (6 bases). CDR1 SGHRS and CDR2 YFSETQ come from the germline V gene. V lost 3 bases, J lost 0 bases, and 12 bases lay in between. CDR3 length: 16 residues. CDR3 nucleotides: TGCGCCAGCAGCTGGACTGGCGGGGCGAACACCGGGGAGCTGTTTTTT. Translation gives CASSWTGGANTGELFF. Using reference TRBV5-1 and TRBJ2-2 for the parts outside the CDR3, the full variable domain is KAGVTQTPRYLIKTRGQQVTLSCSPISGHRSVSWYQQTPGQGLQFLFEYFSETQRNKGNFPGRFSGRQFSNSRSEMNVSTLELGDSALYLCASSWTGGANTGELFFGEGSRLTVL.